The next 29 T cell receptor beta chains were all read from a single sample in a study of molecular identifiers for immune sequencing clone quantification (dated by TCRdb to about 2018). Library preparation was by PCR. Instrument used: NextSeq 500. The raw public data were reprocessed by TCRdb itself: fastp quality trimming at Q25, MiXCR clonotype calling, in-frame beta chains only. Each CDR3 protein appears once, grouped with its most common genes and DNA. For this sample there are a few hundred thousand distinct CDR3 sequences; roughly 24% appear just once. About 0.7% of the sample is taken by the ten largest. The sample consisted of naive CD8+ T cells from blood, with Jurkat cell RNA spiked in. The sample's cell subset or site label is to be understood as: FACS-sorted CD8+CD4-CCR7+CD45RA+ naive T cells. The receptors were sampled from a human donor in good health. Some libraries in this study had Jurkat cell RNA spiked in.

J is TRBJ2-1 and V is TRBV7-9; weak D call: TRBD1 (5 bases). The CDR3 loop spans 15 amino acids. Trimming took 2 bases from V and 2 from J, leaving 10 bases between them. CDR1 is SEHNR and CDR2 is FQNEAQ in the germline V gene (reference sequence). CDR3 sequence reads: CASSLLQGTYNEQFF. CDR3 DNA: TGTGCCAGCAGCTTATTGCAGGGTACCTACAATGAGCAGTTCTTC.

This clonotype was counted between two and nine times. The V call is TRBV6-2 or TRBV6-3, the J call TRBJ2-3, with unresolved D. V was shortened by 0 bases and J by 4 bases, with 17 bases between the two germline ends. Germline values: CDR1 MNHEY, CDR2 SVGEGT. This CDR3 has 17 residues. The CDR3 DNA sequence: TGTGCCAGCAGTTACTCGAATGGCGAGGATCATTCAGATACGCAGTATTTT. The encoded protein is CASSYSNGEDHSDTQYF.

Concerning this clonotype: One end of the junction varies from germline; a read error may be responsible. The chain employs TRBV19 and TRBJ1-1, with D perhaps matching TRBD1 (5 bases). The CDR3 has 15 residues. From germline, CDR1 is LNHDA and CDR2 SQIVND (reference sequence). The CDR3 coding sequence is TGTGCCAGTAATATAGGTTTAGGGGCTGGCACTGAACCTTTCTTT. It specifies CASNIGLGAGTEPFF.

With respect to this clonotype: A read error may be the cause here, since a much bigger clone is one base away. The chain has TRBV5-1 and TRBJ2-3, with 11 bases aligning to TRBD2. V was clipped by 10 bases and J by 4 bases; unmatched bases: 8. The CDR3 consists of 14 residues. Germline CDR1 and CDR2: SGHRS and YFSETQ. CDR3 residues: CASTLAGGADTQYF. DNA of the CDR3: TGCGCCTCCACCCTAGCGGGAGGAGCAGATACGCAGTATTTT.

The gene calls are TRBV4-3 and TRBJ2-3; TRBD2 matches 15 bases. CDR1 LGHNA and CDR2 YSLEER come from the germline V gene. After removal of 0 bases from V and 6 bases from J, the junction contained 7 bases not matched to a gene. This CDR3 has 18 residues. The CDR3 coding sequence is TGCGCCAGCAGCCAAGATCCCTGGACTAGCGGGGGGGCGGATACGCAGTATTTT. Amino acids: CASSQDPWTSGGADTQYF.

This clonotype was recorded a few times. The conserved final phenylalanine or tryptophan is absent from the CDR3, which likely points to a read error. V is TRBV11-2 and J is TRBJ2-1; D is tentatively TRBD1 or TRBD2 (5 bases each). Looked up from germline, CDR1 is SGHAT and CDR2 is FQNNGV. The CDR3 runs 13 residues. V was shortened by 5 bases and J by 9 bases, with 14 bases between the two germline ends. The DNA of the CDR3 is TGTGCCAGCAGCACCCCATGGGGGACTGAGCAGTTCCTC. This sequence encodes CASSTPWGTEQFL.

Of note for this clonotype: At one boundary the junction diverges from the germline segment, which might be a read error. This chain links TRBV4-3 with TRBJ2-1; 7 bases map to TRBD1. CDR3 length equals 12 residues. CDR1 is LGHNA and CDR2 is YSLEER in the germline V gene. CDR3 in amino acids: CAGSQDRVEQFF. In DNA, the CDR3 is TGCGCCGGCAGCCAAGACAGGGTTGAGCAGTTCTTC.

Regarding this clonotype: The junction does not match germline at one end; this may be a read error. The J gene is TRBJ1-2, the V gene TRBV7-2, with TRBD1 as a possible D gene (6 bases). CDR1 and CDR2 (germline): SGHTA, FQGNSA. This CDR3 contains 15 residues. The CDR3 spells CANSFPRDKGRGYPF. CDR3 nucleotide sequence: TGTGCCAACAGCTTCCCCCGGGACAAGGGCAGGGGCTACCCCTTC.

This clonotype was detected a few times. The rearrangement uses TRBV6-5 and TRBJ2-3; 10 positions match TRBD2. Trimming at V came to 0 bases and at J to 5 bases, leaving 2 bases not matched to a gene. This CDR3 has 15 amino acids. Per germline, CDR1 MNHEY and CDR2 SVGAGI. In DNA, the CDR3 is TGTGCCAGCAGTTACTCAGCGGGAGGGTTAGATACGCAGTATTTT. Translation gives CASSYSAGGLDTQYF.

This clonotype was counted between two and nine times. The rearrangement uses TRBV4-1 and TRBJ2-7; D unclear. Between the trimmed V and J ends, which lost 0 bases and 2 bases, there was a span of 5 bases. Germline loops: CDR1 MGHRA, CDR2 YSYEKL. CDR3 length: 13 amino acids. The CDR3 DNA follows: TGCGCCAGCAGCCAAGATGTAGCCTACGAGCAGTACTTC. Amino acids: CASSQDVAYEQYF.

Turning to this clonotype: A read error may account for a junction end that differs from germline. The chain employs TRBV7-9 and TRBJ2-7, with 7 bases aligning to TRBD1. The germline CDR1 and CDR2 sequences are SEHNR and FQNEAQ (reference sequence). CDR3 length: 15 residues. This CDR3 is CASGLVPTGECEQYF. The CDR3 DNA sequence: TGTGCCAGCGGCTTAGTTCCAACAGGGGAGTGCGAGCAGTACTTC.

J is TRBJ2-3 and V is TRBV7-3; D gene uncertain. Trimming took off 6 bases at V and 1 base at J, with 8 bases between the two ends. CDR1 is SGHTA, CDR2 FQGTGA, per germline. The CDR3 runs to 13 residues. The CDR3 protein is CASRGGGTDTQYF. For the CDR3, the DNA is TGTGCCAGCAGGGGTGGAGGCACAGATACGCAGTATTTT.

The chain links TRBV27 to TRBJ1-1; D possibly corresponds to TRBD1 (6 bases). The CDR3 is 17 residues long. The ends were cut back, 5 bases at V and 10 bases at J, with 29 bases in the middle. Germline-derived CDR1 and CDR2 are MNHEY and SMNVEV (reference sequence). The CDR3 region has the DNA TGTGCCAGCAGTCCAGACGCGTCGGGGGGCGCAGTTAGTGTAGCTTTCTTT. It is translated as CASSPDASGGAVSVAFF.

The V call is TRBV27, the J call TRBJ2-3, with 7 bases identical to TRBD2. Germline CDR1 is MNHEY and CDR2 is SMNVEV (reference sequence). V lost 4 bases to trimming and J lost 10 bases; unmatched junction nucleotides: 8. The CDR3 length is 13 residues. This chain's CDR3 is CASSSGLVDAQYF. CDR3 coding DNA: TGTGCCAGCAGTTCAGGACTAGTGGATGCGCAGTATTTT.

The table lists this clonotype with many counts. This rearrangement joins TRBV29-1 to TRBJ2-5; TRBD1 matches 8 bases. After removal of 5 bases from V and 7 bases from J, the junction contained 9 bases not matched to a gene. Germline CDR1 reads SQVTM; CDR2 reads ANQGSEA. The CDR3 totals 13 residues. CDR3 coding DNA: TGCAGCGTTCAGGGGGCATCGACGCGGACCCAGTACTTC. It is translated as CSVQGASTRTQYF.

V is TRBV20-1 and J is TRBJ1-1, with D possibly TRBD1 on 5 matching bases. V was clipped by 6 bases and J by 3 bases, with 14 bases between them. This CDR3 region has 13 residues. Germline lookup yields CDR1 DFQATT and CDR2 SNEGSKA (reference sequence). CDR3 DNA sequence: TGCAGTGCCCAAACACGGGGGTACACTGAAGCTTTCTTT. Its protein product is CSAQTRGYTEAFF.

There are many counts of this clonotype. This CDR3 is CASSLEDQPQHF. The DNA for the CDR3 is TGTGCCAGCAGCTTAGAGGATCAGCCCCAGCATTTT. V is TRBV7-6 and J is TRBJ1-5; D is uncertain. Germline V CDR1 and CDR2: SGHVS, FNYEAQ. V lost 1 base, J lost 5 bases, and 3 bases lay in between. The CDR3 covers 12 residues.

There are a few counts of this clonotype. The chain is built from TRBV10-2 and TRBJ1-5, with D unresolved. V was pared by 3 bases and J by 5 bases, with 14 bases between. Germline V gene lookup returns CDR1 WSHSY and CDR2 SAAADI. This CDR3 has 15 residues. The CDR3 loop is CASSDVWVVDQPQHF. In nucleotides, the CDR3 is TGCGCCAGCAGTGATGTGTGGGTTGTTGATCAGCCCCAGCATTTT.

This clonotype was recorded many times. The V and J genes are TRBV25-1 and TRBJ2-1, with TRBD2 matching over 9 bases. CDR1 and CDR2 (germline): MGHDK, SYGVNS. The CDR3 consists of 14 residues. Trimming removed 7 bases from V and 4 bases from J; junction bases left unmatched: 5. The CDR3 coding sequence is TGTGCCAGCATCGGGACTAGCATTTACAATGAGCAGTTCTTC. It codes for CASIGTSIYNEQFF.

The chain combines TRBV4-1 with TRBJ2-7, with 7 bases matching TRBD1. CDR1 is MGHRA and CDR2 is YSYEKL in the germline V gene. The V segment lost 1 base and the J segment 8 bases; nucleotides outside the gene matches: 8. This CDR3 spans 14 amino acids. CDR3 coding DNA: TGCGCCAGCAGCCAAGTTGAACAGGGGAACAAGCAGTACTTC. Amino acids: CASSQVEQGNKQYF.

As concerns this clonotype: This may be a read error: a much more frequent sequence differs by one nucleotide. The chain carries TRBV5-5 and TRBJ1-5; D is undetermined. Germline assignment: CDR1 SGHKS and CDR2 YYEKEE (reference sequence). The CDR3 spans 15 residues. CDR3 coding DNA: TGTGTCAGCAGCTTAATAGGAGAGGTACATCAGCCCCAGCATTTT. Its translation: CVSSLIGEVHQPQHF.

This clonotype was seen a handful of times. This rearrangement joins TRBV20-1 to TRBJ2-5, with TRBD2 identical over 11 bases. Trimming removed 0 bases from V and 0 bases from J; junction bases left unmatched: 6. This CDR3 contains 17 residues. CDR1 DFQATT and CDR2 SNEGSKA come from the germline V gene (reference sequence). The CDR3 is CSARDFRLAGYQETQYF. In nucleotides, the CDR3 is TGCAGTGCTAGAGATTTTCGACTAGCGGGGTACCAAGAGACCCAGTACTTC.

The table lists this clonotype with many counts. The chain has TRBV6-2 or TRBV6-3 and TRBJ1-1, with a possible D match to TRBD1 (5 bases). The CDR3 loop spans 11 amino acids. V shed 11 bases and J shed 5 bases, with 12 bases lying between them. Per germline, CDR1 MNHEY and CDR2 SVGEGT. CDR3 protein: CAAGPGTEAFF. The CDR3, as DNA: TGTGCCGCGGGGCCAGGGACTGAAGCTTTCTTT.

The chain combines TRBV5-1 with TRBJ2-7; maybe TRBD1 (6 bases). V shed 5 bases and J shed 3 bases, with 18 bases lying between them. Germline assignment: CDR1 SGHRS and CDR2 YFSETQ. The CDR3 is 15 amino acids. In nucleotides, the CDR3 is TGCGCCAGCAGATCCGACAGGAGTTTATACTACGAGCAGTACTTC. This codes for CASRSDRSLYYEQYF.

Comment on this clonotype: A much larger clone lies a single base off, so this may be a read error. The rearrangement joins TRBV6-5 to TRBJ2-3, with D unresolved. Per the germline V gene, CDR1 is MNHEY and CDR2 is SVGAGI. The CDR3 spans 13 residues. CDR3 sequence: CARSWRSTDTQYF. CDR3 coding DNA: TGTGCCCGCAGCTGGCGGTCCACAGATACGCAGTATTTT.

Only a few counts were recorded for this clonotype. One base away lies a much larger clone, so this may be a sequencing read error. The rearrangement joins TRBV6-2 or TRBV6-3 to TRBJ2-6; TRBD1 might be the D (5 bases). V shed 7 bases and J shed 0 bases, with 10 bases lying between them. In germline, CDR1 is MNHEY, CDR2 SVGEGT. The CDR3 spans 15 residues. CDR3 nucleotides: TGTGCCAGCAATAGACAGCCCTCTGGGGCCAACGTCCTGACTTTC. Encoded protein: CASNRQPSGANVLTF.

The V gene is TRBV20-1, the J gene TRBJ2-7; TRBD2 is a possible D gene (6 bases). Germline V CDR1 and CDR2: DFQATT, SNEGSKA (reference sequence). This CDR3 region has 13 residues. With 1 base removed from V and 3 bases from J, the gap between germline ends came to 10 bases. In DNA form, the CDR3 reads TGCAGTGCTAGAGGGGGGACTTTCTACGAGCAGTACTTC. This codes for CSARGGTFYEQYF.

The rearrangement uses TRBV6-2 or TRBV6-3 and TRBJ2-1; 11 nucleotides align to TRBD2. Germline V CDR1 and CDR2: MNHEY, SVGEGT. This CDR3 comprises 15 residues. With 6 bases clipped from V and 13 bases from J, the junction kept 14 bases outside the gene matches. In nucleotides, the CDR3 is TGTGCCAGCAGCCCCCTAGCGGGGGGCCAGGGTGATCAGTTCTTC. Amino acids: CASSPLAGGQGDQFF.

This clonotype was recorded at least ten times. The rearrangement joins TRBV29-1 to TRBJ1-1; a weak D match, TRBD1 (6 bases). The V and J ends lost 8 bases and 0 bases respectively, with 16 bases between them. The CDR3 loop spans 14 amino acids. The germline V gene encodes CDR1 SQVTM and CDR2 ANQGSEA. The chain's CDR3 is CSYRAQGLNTEAFF. The CDR3 DNA reads TGCAGCTACAGGGCGCAGGGGCTGAACACTGAAGCTTTCTTT.